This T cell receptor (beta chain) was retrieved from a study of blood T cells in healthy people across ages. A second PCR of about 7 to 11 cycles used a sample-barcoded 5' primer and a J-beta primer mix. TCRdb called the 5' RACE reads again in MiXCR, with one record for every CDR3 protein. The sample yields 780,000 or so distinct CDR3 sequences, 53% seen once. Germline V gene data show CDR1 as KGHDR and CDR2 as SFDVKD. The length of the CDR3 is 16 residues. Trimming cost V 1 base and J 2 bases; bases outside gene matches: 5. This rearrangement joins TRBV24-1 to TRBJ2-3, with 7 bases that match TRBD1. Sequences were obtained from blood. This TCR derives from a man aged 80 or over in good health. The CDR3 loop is CATSDLNRGHTDTQYF. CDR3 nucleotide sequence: TGTGCCACCAGTGATTTAAACAGGGGCCACACAGATACGCAGTATTTT.